The 25 T cell receptor beta chains in this list originate from one sample, sequenced in a study of cytomegalovirus exposure and HLA in healthy donors. Primers for the PCR totalled 60 Vbeta and 13 Jbeta. The assay was immunoSEQ multiplex PCR, and TCRdb's table has in-frame clones only and misses some. The sample has around 65,000 clones, about 81% seen once. Sequences were obtained from PBMCs. The receptor set was obtained from a middle-aged man in good health and CMV-seropositive.

The chain has TRBV28 and TRBJ2-5, with D maybe TRBD2 (7 bases). The J call may be faulty, since TRBJ2-7 better matches the DNA end. Germline loops: CDR1 MDHEN, CDR2 SYDVKM. This CDR3 has 16 residues. The CDR3 nucleotides read TGTGCCAGCAGCAAAGGGAGGGACAAAGTAGCCTACGAGCAGTACTTC. Translation gives CASSKGRDKVAYEQYF.

The gene calls are TRBV4-3 and TRBJ1-4; 7 bases fit TRBD1. This CDR3 is built from 14 residues. The germline V gene has CDR1 LGHNA and CDR2 YSLEER. Losses at the gene ends were 3 bases for V and 8 bases for J; bases not matched to a gene: 6. The CDR3 protein is CASSQDGTVEKLFF. CDR3 bases: TGCGCCAGCAGCCAGGACGGGACAGTCGAAAAACTGTTTTTT.

This clone was observed once. The chain links TRBV5-1 to TRBJ2-3; TRBD2 aligns across 8 bases. Germline CDR1 SGHRS, CDR2 YFSETQ. This CDR3 contains 15 residues. The J segment lost 2 bases and the V segment lost 4 bases, leaving 6 bases of the junction unmatched. CDR3 sequence (DNA): TGCGCCAGCAGCCCCACAGCGGGGGTCACAGATACGCAGTATTTT. Its protein is CASSPTAGVTDTQYF.

The chain employs TRBV27 and TRBJ2-3, with 14 bases matching TRBD2. The V gene's germline CDR1 is MNHEY and CDR2 SMNVEV (reference sequence). J was trimmed by 6 bases and V by 5 bases; bases with no gene match: 7. CDR3 length equals 16 residues. The DNA of the CDR3 is TGTGCCAGCAGTCTGAGACTAGCGGGAGGGGTGGATACGCAGTATTTT. Protein: CASSLRLAGGVDTQYF.

This clone was recorded a few times. The rearrangement links TRBV5-1 to TRBJ2-5; TRBD2 matches at 10 bases. J was trimmed by 4 bases and V by 4 bases; bases with no gene match: 16. This CDR3 has 18 residues. Germline lookup yields CDR1 SGHRS and CDR2 YFSETQ. CDR3 DNA sequence: TGCGCCAGCAGCCCTTTAGCGGGGGGCGGTATTGGACGAGAGACCCAGTACTTC. This codes for CASSPLAGGGIGRETQYF.

The gene calls are TRBV19 and TRBJ1-5, with D tentatively TRBD1 (6 bases). The V gene lost 3 bases and the J gene lost 6 bases, with 15 bases spanning the gap. CDR3 length equals 15 residues. Germline CDR1 is LNHDA and CDR2 is SQIVND (reference sequence). CDR3 nucleotide sequence: TGTGCCAGTAGTATGATACAGGGCGATCTTCAGCCCCAGCATTTT. Amino acid sequence: CASSMIQGDLQPQHF.

The chain couples TRBV5-1 to TRBJ2-3; 12 nucleotides align to TRBD2. The V gene's germline CDR1 is SGHRS and CDR2 YFSETQ. CDR3 length: 16 amino acids. The V gene end was trimmed by 0 bases and the J gene end by 8 bases; junction bases not matched to a gene: 7. The CDR3 coding sequence is TGCGCCAGCAGCTTGGAGCCTAGCGGGGGGGCTAGTACGCAGTATTTT. The encoded protein is CASSLEPSGGASTQYF.

This clone was seen only once. CDR3 region: CASSQLATSTDTQYF. Written as DNA, the CDR3 is TGTGCCAGCAGCCAACTAGCGACTAGCACAGATACGCAGTATTTT. V is TRBV7-6 and J is TRBJ2-3; 7 bases line up with TRBD2. Germline V CDR1 and CDR2: SGHVS, FNYEAQ. V was pared by 5 bases and J by 0 bases, with 5 bases of the junction left unmatched. CDR3 size: 15 residues.

There are a few counts of this clone. The chain uses TRBV5-1 and TRBJ2-7; 7 bases are shared with TRBD2. The V gene end was trimmed by 0 bases and the J gene end by 1 base; junction bases not matched to a gene: 1. Germline CDR1 reads SGHRS; CDR2 reads YFSETQ. The CDR3 runs to 14 residues. DNA of the CDR3: TGCGCCAGCAGCTTGGTGGGGGGGTCCTACGAGCAGTACTTC. It yields the protein CASSLVGGSYEQYF.

This rearrangement joins TRBV13 to TRBJ2-1; 12 bases are shared with TRBD2. Unmatched junction bases numbered 6, after V lost 1 base and J lost 8 bases. The germline V gene encodes CDR1 PRHDT and CDR2 FYEKMQ (reference sequence). CDR3 length equals 16 residues. The CDR3 DNA reads as TGTGCCAGCAGCTTAGTCACTAGCGGGAGGATGGATGAGCAGTTCTTC. Amino acids: CASSLVTSGRMDEQFF. Full variable domain (outside the CDR3, taken from reference TRBV13 and TRBJ2-1): AAGVIQSPRHLIKEKRETATLKCYPIPRHDTVYWYQQGPGQDPQFLISFYEKMQSDKGSIPDRFSAQQFSDYHSELNMSSLELGDSALYFCASSLVTSGRMDEQFFGPGTRLTVL.

This clone has just a few counts. V gene TRBV10-2 combines with J gene TRBJ2-6; 7 bases align to TRBD1. The CDR3 has 14 amino acids. V shed 5 bases and J 6 bases; nucleotides not matched to a gene: 4. CDR1 and CDR2 (germline): WSHSY, SAAADI. The CDR3 sequence: CASSTGALANVLTF. The CDR3 region has the DNA TGCGCCAGCAGTACAGGGGCCTTGGCCAACGTCCTGACTTTC.

This clone occurred many times. The same CDR3 is also encoded by other DNA sequences in this sample. The chain has TRBV4-3 and TRBJ2-1; D is undetermined. Germline V gene sequence: CDR1 LGHNA, CDR2 YSLEER. The CDR3 covers 17 residues. The V end was cut by 2 bases, the J end by 6 bases, with 20 bases between. The CDR3 sequence: CASSQHMIVLISNEQFF. CDR3 DNA sequence: TGCGCCAGCAGCCAACATATGATCGTACTCATCTCCAATGAGCAGTTCTTC.

The chain has TRBV30 and TRBJ1-5, with no clear D. Germline V CDR1 and CDR2: GTSNPN, SVGIG (reference sequence). V was clipped by 3 bases and J by 2 bases, with 11 bases between them. The CDR3 is 14 residues long. The CDR3 DNA sequence: TGTGCCTGGAGACGGGAAAGGGGCAATCAGCCCCAGCATTTT. Protein sequence: CAWRRERGNQPQHF.

Regarding this clone: Other nucleotide sequences from this sample produce the same CDR3. The rearrangement links TRBV15 to TRBJ2-1, with a weak D call TRBD2 (6 bases). V lost 0 bases and J lost 0, with 15 bases in between. CDR1 and CDR2 (germline): LNHNV, YYDKDF (reference sequence). The CDR3 sequence is 18 residues long. CDR3 residues: CATSREASGPSSYNEQFF. The CDR3 bases are TGTGCCACCAGCAGAGAGGCGAGCGGGCCGAGCTCCTACAATGAGCAGTTCTTC. Filled out from reference TRBV15 and TRBJ2-1, the complete variable domain reads DAMVIQNPRYQVTQFGKPVTLSCSQTLNHNVMYWYQQKSSQAPKLLFHYYDKDFNNEADTPDNFQSRRPNTSFCFLDIRSPGLGDTAMYLCATSREASGPSSYNEQFFGPGTRLTVL.

CDR3 nucleotide sequence: TGCGCCAGCAGCTTAACTAGCGGGTCCCATCTAGCCTACGAGCAGTACTTC. Its translation is CASSLTSGSHLAYEQYF. The V call is TRBV5-1, the J call TRBJ2-5; 9 nucleotides match TRBD2. The DNA end is more similar to TRBJ2-7, so the J call may be wrong. The V gene's germline CDR1 is SGHRS and CDR2 YFSETQ. The CDR3 covers 17 residues.

The chain employs TRBV2 and TRBJ2-1, with D maybe TRBD2 (6 bases). Trimming stripped 7 bases from V and 3 bases from J, with 13 bases between. Germline assignment: CDR1 SNHLY and CDR2 FYNNEI. The length of the CDR3 is 14 residues. CDR3 region: CASIHRGYYNEQFF. The CDR3 nucleotides are TGTGCCAGCATCCATCGGGGGTACTACAATGAGCAGTTCTTC.

As regards this clone: At one end, the junction sequence differs from germline, possibly due to a read error. The chain recombines TRBV7-9 with TRBJ2-3; unclear D gene. Germline V gene lookup returns CDR1 SEHNR and CDR2 FQNEAQ (reference sequence). The CDR3 sequence is 17 residues long. For the CDR3, the DNA is TGTGCCGGCAGCTTAGTCTATCCCATTAGAGACACAGATACGCAGTATTTT. It is translated as CAGSLVYPIRDTDTQYF.

This chain uses TRBV12-5 with TRBJ1-2; 7 positions agree with TRBD1. There are 12 residues in the CDR3. Trimming removed 0 bases from V and 8 bases from J; junction bases left unmatched: 0. The germline gives CDR1 LGHNT, CDR2 FRNRAP. CDR3 coding DNA: TGTGCTAGTGGTTTGGTAGGGGGCGGCTACACCTTC. Its protein product is CASGLVGGGYTF.

The chain combines TRBV7-9 with TRBJ1-2, with D possibly matching TRBD1 (6 bases). The V and J ends lost 6 bases and 5 bases respectively, with 16 bases between them. This CDR3 is 14 amino acids long. Germline V gene sequence: CDR1 SEHNR, CDR2 FQNEAQ (reference sequence). The CDR3 region is CASSPGDGDYGYTF. The DNA for the CDR3 is TGTGCCAGCAGTCCAGGGGACGGGGATTATGGCTACACCTTC.

The rearrangement links TRBV18 to TRBJ2-7; TRBD2 might be the D (6 bases). Per the germline V gene, CDR1 is KGHSH and CDR2 is LQKENI. CDR3 length: 16 residues. V was pared by 2 bases and J by 3 bases, with 17 bases between. CDR3 sequence reads: CASSPAPSGGGYEQYF. The CDR3 DNA sequence: TGTGCCAGCTCACCAGCCCCCTCCGGGGGAGGCTACGAGCAGTACTTC.

This clone was seen a single time. This chain uses TRBV7-9 with TRBJ2-7, with 7 bases lining up with TRBD1. The CDR3 is 15 amino acids. After removal of 5 bases from V and 2 bases from J, the junction contained 9 bases not matched to a gene. CDR1 is SEHNR and CDR2 is FQNEAQ in the germline V gene (reference sequence). The CDR3 reads CASSPGTASTYEQYF. Written as DNA, the CDR3 is TGTGCCAGCAGCCCCGGGACAGCATCTACCTACGAGCAGTACTTC.

V is TRBV30 and J is TRBJ1-5; TRBD1 aligns across 8 bases. This CDR3 is built from 15 residues. Germline CDR1 and CDR2: GTSNPN and SVGIG (reference sequence). The trim removed 2 bases at V and 2 bases at J, leaving 5 bases unmatched. This chain's CDR3 is CAWSSDRGGNQPQHF. The CDR3 DNA sequence: TGTGCCTGGAGTTCTGACAGGGGAGGCAATCAGCCCCAGCATTTT.

This clone was seen a handful of times. This rearrangement joins TRBV6-5 to TRBJ2-2; the D is unclear. Trimming shortened V by 7 bases and J by 1 base, and 10 bases separated the two germline ends. Per germline, CDR1 MNHEY and CDR2 SVGAGI. The CDR3 extends over 14 amino acids. This chain's CDR3 is CASKPRRNTGELFF. The CDR3 nucleotides read TGTGCCAGCAAGCCGCGGAGGAACACCGGGGAGCTGTTTTTT.

This clone was seen a handful of times. The V gene is TRBV20-1, the J gene TRBJ1-2; no clear D. Per the germline V gene, CDR1 is DFQATT and CDR2 is SNEGSKA (reference sequence). Trimming removed 4 bases at V and 7 bases at J, with 10 bases between. This CDR3 is 11 amino acids long. The CDR3 spells CSATRTSGYTF. CDR3 coding DNA: TGCAGTGCTACGAGGACTAGTGGCTACACCTTC.

With regard to this clone: Being one base from a much bigger clone, this may be a read error. Other DNA sequences from this sample encode an identical CDR3 as well. V usage is TRBV4-3 and J usage is TRBJ2-1, with no clear D. The CDR3 has 17 residues. Germline lookup yields CDR1 LGHNA and CDR2 YSLEER. CDR3 loop: CPSRQDMIVLIYNEQFF. The CDR3 coding sequence is TGCCCCAGCAGACAAGATATGATCGTACTCATCTACAATGAGCAGTTCTTC.